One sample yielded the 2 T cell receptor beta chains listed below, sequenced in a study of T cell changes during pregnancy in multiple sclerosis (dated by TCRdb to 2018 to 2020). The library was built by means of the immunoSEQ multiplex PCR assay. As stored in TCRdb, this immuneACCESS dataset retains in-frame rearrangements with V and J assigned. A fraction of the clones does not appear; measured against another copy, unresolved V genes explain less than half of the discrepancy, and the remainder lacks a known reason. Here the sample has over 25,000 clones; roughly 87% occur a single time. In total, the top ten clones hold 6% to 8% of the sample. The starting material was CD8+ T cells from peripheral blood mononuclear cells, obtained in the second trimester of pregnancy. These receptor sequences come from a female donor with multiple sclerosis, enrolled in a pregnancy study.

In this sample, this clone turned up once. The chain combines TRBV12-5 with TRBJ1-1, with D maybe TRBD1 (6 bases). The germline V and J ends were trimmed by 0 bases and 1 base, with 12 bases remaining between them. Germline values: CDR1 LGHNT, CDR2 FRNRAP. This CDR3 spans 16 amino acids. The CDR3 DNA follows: TGTGCTAGTGGTTTGGTACAGGGAGGGAGGAACACTGAAGCTTTCTTT. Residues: CASGLVQGGRNTEAFF.

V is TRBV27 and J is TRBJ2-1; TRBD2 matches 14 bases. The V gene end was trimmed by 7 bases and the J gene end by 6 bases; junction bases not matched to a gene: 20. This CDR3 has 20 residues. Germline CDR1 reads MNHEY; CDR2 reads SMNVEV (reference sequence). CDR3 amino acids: CASKTRLAGGLGGGSNEQFF. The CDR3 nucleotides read TGTGCCAGCAAAACTAGACTAGCGGGAGGGTTGGGGGGTGGGTCCAATGAGCAGTTCTTC.